These 26 T cell receptor beta chains share one sample of origin, sequenced in a study of blood T cell repertoires in COVID-19. Clones were read by immunoSEQ multiplex PCR, and TCRdb kept only the in-frame ones, dropping some. The sample shows approximately 150,000 clones, 80% to 90% of them seen only once. The sample comprised peripheral blood. The receptors were sampled from a woman in her sixties or seventies with active COVID-19.

The chain couples TRBV6-2 or TRBV6-3 to TRBJ1-5, with 7 bases identical to TRBD1. Germline values: CDR1 MNHEY, CDR2 SVGEGT. The V gene end was trimmed by 5 bases and the J gene end by 5 bases; junction bases not matched to a gene: 9. The CDR3 loop spans 15 amino acids. The CDR3 reads CASSTSDRVHQPQHF. In DNA, the CDR3 is TGTGCCAGCAGTACTTCAGACAGGGTTCATCAGCCCCAGCATTTT.

V usage is TRBV6-5 and J usage is TRBJ2-7; a weak D match, TRBD2 (6 bases). Deletions cut 2 bases from V and 6 bases from J, with 17 bases between. The CDR3 has 15 amino acids. The germline V gene encodes CDR1 MNHEY and CDR2 SVGAGI. Written as DNA, the CDR3 is TGTGCCAGCAGTTACAATGCTGGGGGGTGGCTCGAGCAGTACTTC. Its protein product is CASSYNAGGWLEQYF.

The chain employs TRBV11-2 and TRBJ2-1; 12 bases match TRBD2. Germline V gene data show CDR1 as SGHAT and CDR2 as FQNNGV. Trimming at V came to 5 bases and at J to 6 bases, leaving 8 bases not matched to a gene. This CDR3 has 16 residues. CDR3 DNA sequence: TGTGCCAGCAGCCTAAGACTAGCGGGAGTGTTCAATGAGCAGTTCTTC. Its translation: CASSLRLAGVFNEQFF.

The chain is built from TRBV29-1 and TRBJ1-1, with D possibly matching TRBD1 (5 bases). Trimming removed 0 bases at V and 11 bases at J, with 13 bases between. CDR1 is SQVTM and CDR2 is ANQGSEA in the germline V gene. The CDR3 covers 12 residues. CDR3 sequence reads: CSVEDLGDSAFF. In nucleotides, the CDR3 is TGCAGCGTTGAAGATCTGGGGGACTCGGCTTTCTTT.

This chain links TRBV5-6 with TRBJ1-5; 7 bases agree with TRBD1. V was clipped by 3 bases and J by 4 bases; unmatched bases: 13. CDR3 length: 17 amino acids. The germline V gene encodes CDR1 SGHDT and CDR2 YYEEEE. CDR3 protein: CASSSSLNRGSNQPQHF. CDR3 nucleotides: TGTGCCAGCAGCTCTTCCCTAAACAGGGGATCAAATCAGCCCCAGCATTTT.

In nucleotides, the CDR3 is TGTGCCAGCAGCCAGTCCTCGGCAGGGATCAACACTGAAGCTTTCTTT. This translates into CASSQSSAGINTEAFF. The chain uses TRBV3-1 (or the pseudogene TRBV3-2) and TRBJ1-1; D perhaps matches TRBD1 (5 bases). The CDR3 sequence is 16 residues long. Trimming stripped 3 bases from V and 2 bases from J, with 16 bases between. Germline loops: CDR1 LGHDT, CDR2 YNNKEL (reference sequence).

This clone was seen once. The chain employs TRBV4-3 and TRBJ1-3, with 10 nucleotides matching TRBD1. The CDR3 covers 17 residues. The V segment lost 3 bases and the J segment 4 bases; nucleotides outside the gene matches: 9. The germline CDR1 and CDR2 sequences are LGHNA and YSLEER. The CDR3 spells CASSHIDRGRQGNTIYF. The DNA for the CDR3 is TGCGCCAGCAGCCACATCGACAGGGGGCGACAGGGAAACACCATATATTTT.

The rearrangement links TRBV29-1 to TRBJ2-7; tentative D call: TRBD2 (6 bases). Trimming shortened V by 7 bases and J by 0 bases, and 10 bases separated the two germline ends. The CDR3 spans 12 residues. CDR1 and CDR2 (germline): SQVTM, ANQGSEA. The CDR3 is CSAGLDSYEQYF. The CDR3 DNA follows: TGCAGCGCGGGACTCGACTCCTACGAGCAGTACTTC.

V usage is TRBV11-2 and J usage is TRBJ1-4; tentatively, D is TRBD1 (6 bases). This CDR3 region has 14 residues. V was shortened by 5 bases and J by 4 bases, with 11 bases between the two germline ends. Germline CDR1 and CDR2: SGHAT and FQNNGV. The chain's CDR3 is CASSRRDINEKLFF. The CDR3 DNA is TGTGCCAGCAGCCGCCGGGACATTAATGAAAAACTGTTTTTT.

V usage is TRBV4-1 and J usage is TRBJ2-1; TRBD2 agrees at 11 bases. The CDR3 covers 15 residues. CDR1 is MGHRA and CDR2 is YSYEKL in the germline V gene. The J segment lost 5 bases and the V segment lost 4 bases, leaving 4 bases of the junction unmatched. The CDR3 is CASSPLAGVNNEQFF. In DNA, the CDR3 is TGCGCCAGCAGCCCACTAGCGGGAGTTAACAATGAGCAGTTCTTC.

The chain carries TRBV13 and TRBJ2-3, with 13 bases matching TRBD2. Germline lookup yields CDR1 PRHDT and CDR2 FYEKMQ (reference sequence). This CDR3 spans 18 amino acids. Losses at the gene ends were 4 bases for V and 0 bases for J; bases not matched to a gene: 7. CDR3 DNA sequence: TGTGCCAGCAGCTCTCAGACTAGCGGGAGGTCTAGCACAGATACGCAGTATTTT. Translation: CASSSQTSGRSSTDTQYF.

This clone has a single count. This rearrangement joins TRBV27 to TRBJ2-7; 9 nucleotides match TRBD2. CDR1 and CDR2 from the germline V gene are MNHEY and SMNVEV (reference sequence). Trimming at V came to 5 bases and at J to 2 bases, leaving 4 bases not matched to a gene. The CDR3 runs to 14 residues. CDR3 sequence: CASSAGLAAYEQYF. CDR3 bases: TGTGCCAGCAGTGCGGGACTAGCCGCCTACGAGCAGTACTTC.

CDR3 sequence reads: CASSMGHSYEQYF. CDR3 DNA: TGTGCCAGTAGTATGGGACACTCCTACGAGCAGTACTTC. The V gene is TRBV19, the J gene TRBJ2-7, with a possible D match to TRBD1 (6 bases). Per the germline V gene, CDR1 is LNHDA and CDR2 is SQIVND (reference sequence). Trimming cost V 3 bases and J 0 bases, with 6 bases left between them. This CDR3 comprises 13 residues. The full variable domain, its missing parts supplied by reference TRBV19 and TRBJ2-7, is DGGITQSPKYLFRKEGQNVTLSCEQNLNHDAMYWYRQDPGQGLRLIYYSQIVNDFQKGDIAEGYSVSREKKESFPLTVTSAQKNPTAFYLCASSMGHSYEQYFGPGTRLTVT.

The rearrangement joins TRBV5-1 to TRBJ2-1; 8 nucleotides match TRBD1. The CDR3 extends over 16 amino acids. CDR1 is SGHRS and CDR2 is YFSETQ in the germline V gene. Unmatched junction bases numbered 8, after V lost 3 bases and J lost 3 bases. The chain's CDR3 is CASSSQVRGHYNEQFF. For the CDR3, the DNA is TGCGCCAGCAGCTCCCAGGTCAGGGGGCACTACAATGAGCAGTTCTTC.

This clone has only one observation. The rearrangement links TRBV19 to TRBJ2-7; 8 bases agree with TRBD1. This CDR3 contains 16 residues. Germline loops: CDR1 LNHDA, CDR2 SQIVND (reference sequence). V trimming: 3 bases; J trimming: 4 bases; junction bases outside the gene matches: 11. CDR3 sequence: CASSIMNGQGRYEQYF. DNA of the CDR3: TGTGCCAGTAGTATTATGAACGGACAGGGTAGGTACGAGCAGTACTTC. Looking up the rest from reference TRBV19 and TRBJ2-7 gives the full variable domain: DGGITQSPKYLFRKEGQNVTLSCEQNLNHDAMYWYRQDPGQGLRLIYYSQIVNDFQKGDIAEGYSVSREKKESFPLTVTSAQKNPTAFYLCASSIMNGQGRYEQYFGPGTRLTVT.

V is TRBV4-1 and J is TRBJ1-3; TRBD1 matches 7 bases. Germline trimming cut 5 bases from V and 0 bases from J; bases unmatched to any gene: 4. Looked up from germline, CDR1 is MGHRA and CDR2 is YSYEKL. This CDR3 contains 15 residues. The DNA for the CDR3 is TGCGCCAGCAGCGTACAGGGGCTCTCTGGAAACACCATATATTTT. It codes for CASSVQGLSGNTIYF.

The chain couples TRBV9 to TRBJ1-5; D gene unclear. The CDR3 is 15 amino acids. Germline CDR1 and CDR2: SGDLS and YYNGEE. The V gene lost 0 bases and the J gene lost 7 bases, with 14 bases spanning the gap. The CDR3: CASSVGPSAGQPQHF. In nucleotides, the CDR3 is TGTGCCAGCAGCGTAGGACCCTCGGCGGGGCAGCCCCAGCATTTT.

The chain is built from TRBV7-2 and TRBJ2-3, with D perhaps matching TRBD2 (6 bases). Germline lookup yields CDR1 SGHTA and CDR2 FQGNSA. The CDR3 contains 18 residues. V gave up 4 bases and J gave up 0 bases, with 20 bases separating them. CDR3 bases: TGTGCCAGCAGCTCCCTCATTGCGGGGAATCCCAGCACAGATACGCAGTATTTT. It yields the protein CASSSLIAGNPSTDTQYF. Combining the CDR3 with reference TRBV7-2 and TRBJ2-3 gives the whole variable domain GAGVSQSPSNKVTEKGKDVELRCDPISGHTALYWYRQSLGQGLEFLIYFQGNSAPDKSGLPSDRFSAERTGGSVSTLTIQRTQQEDSAVYLCASSSLIAGNPSTDTQYFGPGTRLTVL.

This chain joins TRBV27 and TRBJ2-1; 9 bases fit TRBD2. Trimming cost V 0 bases and J 4 bases; bases outside gene matches: 4. Per germline, CDR1 MNHEY and CDR2 SMNVEV (reference sequence). The CDR3 extends over 16 amino acids. In DNA form, the CDR3 reads TGTGCCAGCAGTTTATCTCCCCTAGCGGGGTACAATGAGCAGTTCTTC. Its translation is CASSLSPLAGYNEQFF.

V is TRBV28 and J is TRBJ1-2; 7 nucleotides line up with TRBD1. Germline CDR1 and CDR2: MDHEN and SYDVKM. After removal of 1 base from V and 1 base from J, the junction contained 12 bases not matched to a gene. The CDR3 is 18 amino acids. The CDR3 loop reads CASSLYGHRGRGNYGYTF. For the CDR3, the DNA is TGTGCCAGCAGTTTATATGGGCACAGGGGAAGGGGTAACTATGGCTACACCTTC.

This chain uses TRBV21-1 with TRBJ2-1; the table's TRBD1 call for D was not verified on the DNA. TRBV21-1 has pseudogene status. This CDR3 is 14 amino acids long. The CDR3 DNA reads TGTGCCAGCAGCAAAGCTGGCCCCTACAATGAGCAGTTCTTC. Translation gives CASSKAGPYNEQFF.

Written as DNA, the CDR3 is TGTGCCAGCAGCTTTAGGGGAACTAGCACAGATACGCAGTATTTT. Translated, it gives CASSFRGTSTDTQYF. The rearrangement links TRBV7-2 to TRBJ2-3, with a weak D call TRBD1 (5 bases). The CDR3 covers 15 residues. V gave up 3 bases and J gave up 0 bases, with 10 bases separating them. Germline-derived CDR1 and CDR2 are SGHTA and FQGNSA.

The chain is built from TRBV7-9 and TRBJ1-1; no firm D call. CDR1 and CDR2 from the germline V gene are SEHNR and FQNEAQ (reference sequence). The ends were cut back, 0 bases at V and 2 bases at J, with 4 bases in the middle. The CDR3 runs 13 residues. The CDR3 DNA reads as TGTGCCAGCAGCTTAGCCCTTAACACTGAAGCTTTCTTT. Its protein product is CASSLALNTEAFF. Full variable domain (missing parts from reference TRBV7-9 and TRBJ1-1): DTGVSQNPRHKITKRGQNVTFRCDPISEHNRLYWYRQTLGQGPEFLTYFQNEAQLEKSRLLSDRFSAERPKGSFSTLEIQRTEQGDSAMYLCASSLALNTEAFFGQGTRLTVV.

The rearrangement joins TRBV28 to TRBJ1-2; D remains unclear. With 5 bases removed from V and 2 bases from J, the gap between germline ends came to 6 bases. Germline V gives CDR1 MDHEN, CDR2 SYDVKM. There are 12 residues in the CDR3. Here the CDR3 DNA reads TGTGCCAGCAGTCCATTGAACTATGGCTACACCTTC. As protein: CASSPLNYGYTF.

The J gene is TRBJ1-2, the V gene TRBV28; D might be TRBD1 (5 bases). V was clipped by 3 bases and J by 8 bases, with 16 bases between them. Germline V gives CDR1 MDHEN, CDR2 SYDVKM. The CDR3 contains 14 residues. For the CDR3, the DNA is TGTGCCAGCAGTTTCTCTCATGGGCAGGGCGGCTACACCTTC. Encoded protein: CASSFSHGQGGYTF.

Only one count was recorded for this clone. Here the CDR3 reads CASSFPTSGGSYNEQFF. The CDR3 nucleotides read TGTGCCAGCAGTTTCCCCACTAGCGGGGGTTCCTACAATGAGCAGTTCTTC. J is TRBJ2-1 and V is TRBV28; TRBD2 matches 11 bases. The germline gives CDR1 MDHEN, CDR2 SYDVKM. The CDR3 loop spans 17 amino acids. V shed 3 bases, J shed 1 base, and the junction held 5 bases outside the gene matches. Supplemented by reference TRBV28 and TRBJ2-1, the full variable domain reads DVKVTQSSRYLVKRTGEKVFLECVQDMDHENMFWYRQDPGLGLRLIYFSYDVKMKEKGDIPEGYSVSREKKERFSLILESASTNQTSMYLCASSFPTSGGSYNEQFFGPGTRLTVL.